The rows below give T cell receptor beta chains drawn from one sample of a study of blood T cell repertoires in COVID-19. Repertoires were generated with immunoSEQ multiplex PCR, while TCRdb's copy carries only in-frame clones and drops some. Altogether roughly 190,000 clones are present, around 85% being singletons, with the ten largest covering around 1.2%. The material sequenced was peripheral blood. Receptor source: a young man with acute or convalescent COVID-19. Both conserved end residues are part of each CDR3. The D gene is left open where the match is weak. For some rows the clone size is stated as once, few or many, or as a class when expanded; others skip it.

abundance,j_gene,d_gene,v_gene,CDR3nt,CDR3aa
-,TRBJ2-7,TRBD2,TRBV27,TGTGCCAGCAGGTTGGCGGGGGGCTCCTACGAGCAGTACTTC,CASRLAGGSYEQYF
-,TRBJ2-2,TRBD1,TRBV7-2,TGTGCCAGCAGCTCACAGGGGGCTTTCACCGGGGAGCTGTTTTTT,CASSSQGAFTGELFF
-,TRBJ1-2,-,TRBV10-2,TGCGCCAGCAGTGGTACCCCCGGCGGGGGCTACACCTTC,CASSGTPGGGYTF
-,TRBJ1-2,TRBD1,TRBV5-1,TGCGCCAGCAGCTTTTACAGGGGGTATGGCTACACCTTC,CASSFYRGYGYTF
-,TRBJ1-2,TRBD1,TRBV19,TGTGCCAGTAGGGCCGGCCTTGCCCCTGTCGACAGGGGGGGTGGCTACACCTTC,CASRAGLAPVDRGGGYTF
-,TRBJ1-1,-,TRBV28,TGTGCCAGCAGCCTGACAGGTAACACTGAAGCTTTCTTT,CASSLTGNTEAFF
-,TRBJ2-3,-,TRBV5-1,TGCGCCAGCAGCTTGGTGGCAGGGGAATATACGCAGTATTTT,CASSLVAGEYTQYF
-,TRBJ2-1,-,TRBV30,TGTGCCTCGACAGGGAGGATCAATGAGCAGTTCTTC,CASTGRINEQFF
-,TRBJ2-5,TRBD2,TRBV7-9,TGTGCCAGCAGCTTAGCGAAATCTAGCGGGATTGCTGAGACCCAGTACTTC,CASSLAKSSGIAETQYF
-,TRBJ2-7,-,TRBV21-1,TGTGCCAGCAGCACTAGCGGTGGAGGCTACGAGCAGTACTTC,CASSTSGGGYEQYF
-,TRBJ1-6,-,TRBV6-5,TGTGCCAGCAGTTACTCGCCAGGGGTTAGCTCACCCCTCCACTTT,CASSYSPGVSSPLHF
-,TRBJ2-1,TRBD2,TRBV29-1,TGCAGCGTTGAAAAAAGAACTAGCGGGAGTGGGGAGCAGTTCTTC,CSVEKRTSGSGEQFF
-,TRBJ2-1,-,TRBV18,TGTGCCAGCTCACCTAGGTCAGGGACCTACAATGAGCAGTTCTTC,CASSPRSGTYNEQFF
-,TRBJ1-1,-,TRBV5-1,TGCGCCAGCAGCTTGGGACATACCCCGGTGAACACTGAAGCTTTCTTT,CASSLGHTPVNTEAFF
-,TRBJ1-6,-,TRBV6-5,TGTGCCAGCAGTTACACAGCTTATAATTCACCCCTCCACTTT,CASSYTAYNSPLHF
-,TRBJ1-5,TRBD1,TRBV28,TGTGCCAGCAGTATCCGACAGGGGCTAAATCAGCCCCAGCATTTT,CASSIRQGLNQPQHF
-,TRBJ2-7,TRBD1,TRBV18,TGTGCCAGCTCATCCGGGACAGGGGCCTCCTACGAGCAGTACTTC,CASSSGTGASYEQYF
few,TRBJ1-5,TRBD1,TRBV18,TGTGCCAGCTCACCGGGACAGGGAGGCAATCAGCCCCAGCATTTT,CASSPGQGGNQPQHF
few,TRBJ2-7,-,TRBV2,TGTGCCAGCAGGGAGACCTCCGGGACTCACGAGCAGTACTTC,CASRETSGTHEQYF
-,TRBJ1-6,TRBD1,TRBV3-1/TRBV3-2,TGTGCCAGCAGCCAAGAACGCGGGACAGGGAGAAAGGGGAGTTCACCCCTCCACTTT,CASSQERGTGRKGSSPLHF
-,TRBJ1-3,-,TRBV19,TGTGCCAGTAAATTCTCGACAGGCCAGGCTGGAAACACCATATATTTT,CASKFSTGQAGNTIYF
-,TRBJ1-1,-,TRBV13,TGTGCCAGCAGCCCGCGGGGGGGCCTCAACACTGAAGCTTTCTTT,CASSPRGGLNTEAFF
-,TRBJ2-7,TRBD1,TRBV2,TGTGCCAGCAGTACGGACAGGGGAGGAATCTACGAGCAGTACTTC,CASSTDRGGIYEQYF
-,TRBJ2-2,-,TRBV5-6,TGTGCCAGCAGCGCGGATTATGGGAACACCGGGGAGCTGTTTTTT,CASSADYGNTGELFF
-,TRBJ1-2,TRBD1,TRBV9,TGTGCCAGCAGCGTATCAGGACAGGTTGACGGGGGCTACACCTTC,CASSVSGQVDGGYTF
-,TRBJ2-5,-,TRBV5-4,TGTGCCAGCAGCTTAACAGAAGAGACCCAGTACTTC,CASSLTEETQYF
-,TRBJ1-5,-,TRBV6-1,TGTGCCAGCAGTGAGAGGAGCAATCAGCCCCAGCATTTT,CASSERSNQPQHF
-,TRBJ1-1,-,TRBV7-9,TGTGCCAGCAGCTTAGACTCCAAACGAACTGAAGCTTTCTTT,CASSLDSKRTEAFF
-,TRBJ2-5,TRBD2,TRBV15,TGTGCCACCAGCAGAGATTTGTTAAAGCGGGAGGTGACCCAGTACTTC,CATSRDLLKREVTQYF
once,TRBJ1-2,-,TRBV28,TGTGCCAGCAGTTTACAAAACTATGGCTACACCTTC,CASSLQNYGYTF
-,TRBJ2-7,TRBD2,TRBV9,TGTGCCAGCAGCGTAGGCCGGGGGGGACCCTACGAGCAGTACTTC,CASSVGRGGPYEQYF
once,TRBJ1-6,-,TRBV11-3,TGTGCCAGCAGCTTAGGGCTCAATTCACCCCTCCACTTT,CASSLGLNSPLHF
-,TRBJ1-5,-,TRBV4-1,TGCGCCAGCAGCCAAGAGGGGAGTGGGGATCAGCCCCAGCATTTT,CASSQEGSGDQPQHF
-,TRBJ2-7,TRBD1,TRBV4-1,TGCGCCAGCAGCCAGCTTCTCTCAGGGGGCACCTACGAGCAGTACTTC,CASSQLLSGGTYEQYF
-,TRBJ2-7,TRBD1,TRBV29-1,TGCAGCGTTGGTACCGGGACAGCCTACGAGCAGTACTTC,CSVGTGTAYEQYF
once,TRBJ2-1,TRBD1,TRBV7-6,TGTGCCAGCAGCCGCGGGACAGGGAAAATTCATGAGCAGTTCTTC,CASSRGTGKIHEQFF
-,TRBJ2-4,-,TRBV19,TGTGCCAGTAGTACACGACCAGGCGCAACCAAAAACATTCAGTACTTC,CASSTRPGATKNIQYF
-,TRBJ2-7,-,TRBV28,TGTGCCAGCAGTATAGGGGGGGCAAACTCCTACGAGCAGTACTTC,CASSIGGANSYEQYF
-,TRBJ2-7,TRBD1,TRBV18,TGTGCCAGCTCATCGGGACAGGGACGCTCCTACGAGCAGTACTTC,CASSSGQGRSYEQYF
-,TRBJ2-1,-,TRBV5-8,TGTGCCAGCAGCTTGGTCACAGACAATGAGCAGTTCTTC,CASSLVTDNEQFF
-,TRBJ1-2,-,TRBV28,TGTGCCAGCAGTTTAGGGGGGAACTATGGCTACACCTTC,CASSLGGNYGYTF
-,TRBJ1-6,-,TRBV7-9,TGTGCCAGCAGCTTTCTAGGCAGGGATAATTCACCCCTCCACTTT,CASSFLGRDNSPLHF
-,TRBJ2-2,TRBD1,TRBV5-1,TGCGCCAGCAGCCCGGAACAGGGGTGGTACTCCGGGGAGCTGTTTTTT,CASSPEQGWYSGELFF
-,TRBJ2-3,TRBD2,TRBV2,TGTGCCAGCAGGCGGACTAGCGGGCCAGATACGCAGTATTTT,CASRRTSGPDTQYF
-,TRBJ1-1,-,TRBV29-1,TGCAGCGCTCAGGGACAAATGAACACTGAAGCTTTCTTT,CSAQGQMNTEAFF
-,TRBJ2-3,-,TRBV5-6,TGTGCCAGCGCTCGGCCTAGTACTCCGGATACGCAGTATTTT,CASARPSTPDTQYF
-,TRBJ2-2,TRBD1,TRBV5-1,TGCGCCAGCAGCCCACACTCTAGGGACAGGGGGACCGGGGAGCTGTTTTTT,CASSPHSRDRGTGELFF
once,TRBJ1-5,-,TRBV6-4,TGTGCCAGCGAACAGGGAAGTCAGCCCCAGCATTTT,CASEQGSQPQHF